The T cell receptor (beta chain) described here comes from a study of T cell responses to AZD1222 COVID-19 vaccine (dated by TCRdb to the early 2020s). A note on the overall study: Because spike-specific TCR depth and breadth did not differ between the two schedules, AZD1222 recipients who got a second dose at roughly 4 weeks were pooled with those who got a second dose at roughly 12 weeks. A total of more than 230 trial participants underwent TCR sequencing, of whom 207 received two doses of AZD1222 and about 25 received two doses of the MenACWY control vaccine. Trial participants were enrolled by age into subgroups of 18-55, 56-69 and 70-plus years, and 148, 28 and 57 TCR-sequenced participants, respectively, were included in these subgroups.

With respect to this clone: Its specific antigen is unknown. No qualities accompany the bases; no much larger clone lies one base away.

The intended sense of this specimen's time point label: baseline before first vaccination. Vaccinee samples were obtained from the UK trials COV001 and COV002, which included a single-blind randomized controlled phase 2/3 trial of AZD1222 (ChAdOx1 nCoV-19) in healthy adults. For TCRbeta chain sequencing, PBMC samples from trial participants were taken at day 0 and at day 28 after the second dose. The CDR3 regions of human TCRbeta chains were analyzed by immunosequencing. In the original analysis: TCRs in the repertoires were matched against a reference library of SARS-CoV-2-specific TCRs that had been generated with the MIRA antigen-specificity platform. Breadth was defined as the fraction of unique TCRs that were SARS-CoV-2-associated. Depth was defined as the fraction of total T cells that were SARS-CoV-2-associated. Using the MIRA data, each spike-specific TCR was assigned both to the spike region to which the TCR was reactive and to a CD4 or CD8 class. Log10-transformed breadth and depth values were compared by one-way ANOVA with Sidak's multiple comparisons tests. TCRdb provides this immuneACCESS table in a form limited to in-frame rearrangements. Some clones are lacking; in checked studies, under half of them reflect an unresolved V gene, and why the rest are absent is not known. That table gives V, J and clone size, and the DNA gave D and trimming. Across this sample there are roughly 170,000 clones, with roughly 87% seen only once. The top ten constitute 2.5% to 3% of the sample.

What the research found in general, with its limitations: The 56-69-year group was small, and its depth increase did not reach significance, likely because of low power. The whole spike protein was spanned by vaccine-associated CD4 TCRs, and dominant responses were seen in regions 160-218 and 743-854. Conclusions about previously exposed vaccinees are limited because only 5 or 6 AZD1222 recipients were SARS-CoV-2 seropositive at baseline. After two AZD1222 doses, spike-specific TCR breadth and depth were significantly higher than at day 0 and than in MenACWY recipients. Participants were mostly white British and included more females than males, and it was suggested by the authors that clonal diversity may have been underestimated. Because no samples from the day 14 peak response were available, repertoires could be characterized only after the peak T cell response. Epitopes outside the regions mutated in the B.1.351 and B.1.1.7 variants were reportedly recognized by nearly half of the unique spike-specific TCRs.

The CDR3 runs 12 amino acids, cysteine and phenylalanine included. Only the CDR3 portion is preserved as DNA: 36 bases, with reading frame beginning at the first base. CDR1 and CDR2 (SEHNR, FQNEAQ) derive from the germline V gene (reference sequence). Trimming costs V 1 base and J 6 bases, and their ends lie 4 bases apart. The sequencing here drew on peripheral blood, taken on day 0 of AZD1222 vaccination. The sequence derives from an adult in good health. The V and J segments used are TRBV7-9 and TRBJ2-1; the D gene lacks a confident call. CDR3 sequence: CASSLVLNEQFF. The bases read TGTGCCAGCAGCTTAGTGCTCAATGAGCAGTTCTTC. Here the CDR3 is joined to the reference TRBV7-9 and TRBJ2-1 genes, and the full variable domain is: DTGVSQNPRHKITKRGQNVTFRCDPISEHNRLYWYRQTLGQGPEFLTYFQNEAQLEKSRLLSDRFSAERPKGSFSTLEIQRTEQGDSAMYLCASSLVLNEQFFGPGTRLTVL.